The T cell receptor (beta chain) described here comes from a study of shared clonotypes between healthy human individuals. Background on the study: CD4 naive cells filled three plates per donor, CD4 memory three, CD8 naive two and CD8 memory one.

With respect to this clone: Antigen: not known.

The assay was run at deep level. Method: immunoSEQ multiplex PCR; TCRdb's copy keeps in-frame clones and lacks some. This sample has a few million clones, with around 93% found just once. Trimming stripped 5 bases from V and 6 bases from J, with 14 bases between. This CDR3 has 13 amino acids. The germline CDR1 and CDR2 sequences are SGHTA and FQGTGA. Study results and limitations: All-four-donor shared clonotypes had higher generation probabilities than non-shared clonotypes did.

The TCR sequence derives from a man younger than 35 in good health. Some clones in this sample may be carry-over from other donors' samples. Sample: naive CD4+ T cells from PBMCs. The subset denotes: CD45RA+ positively selected. The chain has TRBV7-3 and TRBJ2-7; TRBD2 might be the D (5 bases). The CDR3 reads CASSRYGLGEQYF. The CDR3 DNA reads TGTGCCAGCAGCCGCTACGGACTGGGCGAGCAGTACTTC.